This T cell receptor beta chain originates from a study of blood T cells in healthy people across ages. A second about 7 to 12 cycle PCR used barcoded and J-beta primers. Each CDR3 protein gets one entry after TCRdb re-called the 5' RACE reads with MiXCR. Of about 640,000 distinct CDR3 sequences listed, 58% are singletons. Trimming pared 6 bases from V and 7 bases from J, leaving 18 bases between. This CDR3 has 15 residues. Germline V CDR1 and CDR2: MDHEN, SYDVKM. The receptor's source is a man aged 60 to 75 in good health. The chain carries TRBV28 and TRBJ1-4, with D tentatively TRBD1 (6 bases). Material: blood. CDR3 coding DNA: TGTGCCAGCAGCCACTGGGCCAGGGGTTCTGAAAAACTGTTTTTT. It is translated as CASSHWARGSEKLFF. The variable domain in full, completed from reference TRBV28 and TRBJ1-4, reads DVKVTQSSRYLVKRTGEKVFLECVQDMDHENMFWYRQDPGLGLRLIYFSYDVKMKEKGDIPEGYSVSREKKERFSLILESASTNQTSMYLCASSHWARGSEKLFFGSGTQLSVL.